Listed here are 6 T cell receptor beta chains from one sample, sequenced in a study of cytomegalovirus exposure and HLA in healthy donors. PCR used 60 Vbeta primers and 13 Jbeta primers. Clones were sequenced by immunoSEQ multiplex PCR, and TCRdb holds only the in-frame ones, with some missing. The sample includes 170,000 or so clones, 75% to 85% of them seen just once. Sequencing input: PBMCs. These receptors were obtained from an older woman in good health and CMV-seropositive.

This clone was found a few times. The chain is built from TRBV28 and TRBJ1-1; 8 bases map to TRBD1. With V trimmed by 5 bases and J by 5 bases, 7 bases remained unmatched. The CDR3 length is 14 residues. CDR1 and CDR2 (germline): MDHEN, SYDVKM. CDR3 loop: CASSPTGGSTEAFF. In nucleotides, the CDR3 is TGTGCCAGCAGTCCAACAGGGGGTAGTACTGAAGCTTTCTTT.

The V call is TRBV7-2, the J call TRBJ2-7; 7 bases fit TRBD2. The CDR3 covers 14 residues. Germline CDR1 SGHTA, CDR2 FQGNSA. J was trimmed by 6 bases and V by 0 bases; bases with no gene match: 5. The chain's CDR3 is CASSLARRGSEQYF. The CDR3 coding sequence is TGTGCCAGCAGCTTAGCCCGGCGGGGGAGCGAGCAGTACTTC. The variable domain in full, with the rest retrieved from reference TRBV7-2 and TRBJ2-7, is GAGVSQSPSNKVTEKGKDVELRCDPISGHTALYWYRQSLGQGLEFLIYFQGNSAPDKSGLPSDRFSAERTGGSVSTLTIQRTQQEDSAVYLCASSLARRGSEQYFGPGTRLTVT.

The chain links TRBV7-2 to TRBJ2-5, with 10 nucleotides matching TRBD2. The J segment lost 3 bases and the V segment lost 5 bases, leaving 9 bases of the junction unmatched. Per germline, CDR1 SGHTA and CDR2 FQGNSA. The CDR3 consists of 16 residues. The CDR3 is CASSLRASGGKETQYF. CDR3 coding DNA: TGTGCCAGCAGCCTACGCGCTAGCGGGGGTAAAGAGACCCAGTACTTC. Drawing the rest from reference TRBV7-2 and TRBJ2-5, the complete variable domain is GAGVSQSPSNKVTEKGKDVELRCDPISGHTALYWYRQSLGQGLEFLIYFQGNSAPDKSGLPSDRFSAERTGGSVSTLTIQRTQQEDSAVYLCASSLRASGGKETQYFGPGTRLLVL.

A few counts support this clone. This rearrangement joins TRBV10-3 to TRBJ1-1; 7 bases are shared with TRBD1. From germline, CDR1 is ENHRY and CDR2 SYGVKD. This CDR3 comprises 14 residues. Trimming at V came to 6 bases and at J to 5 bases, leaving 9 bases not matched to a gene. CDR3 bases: TGTGCCATCAGCGTACAGGGGTCGAGGACTGAAGCTTTCTTT. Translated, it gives CAISVQGSRTEAFF.

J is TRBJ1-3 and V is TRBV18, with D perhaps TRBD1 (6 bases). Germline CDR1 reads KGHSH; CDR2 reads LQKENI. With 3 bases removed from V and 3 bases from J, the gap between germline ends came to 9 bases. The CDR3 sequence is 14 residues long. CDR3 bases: TGTGCCAGCTCACCCGGGACACATGGAAACACCATATATTTT. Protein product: CASSPGTHGNTIYF.

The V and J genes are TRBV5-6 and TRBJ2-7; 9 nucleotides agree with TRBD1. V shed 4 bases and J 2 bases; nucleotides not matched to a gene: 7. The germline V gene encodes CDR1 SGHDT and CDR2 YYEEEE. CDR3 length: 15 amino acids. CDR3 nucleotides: TGTGCCAGCAGCCGAGTGGGACAGGGACCCTACGAGCAGTACTTC. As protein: CASSRVGQGPYEQYF.